This T cell receptor beta chain is from a study of blood T cells in healthy people across ages. With a J-beta primer mix and a sample-barcoded 5' primer, a second PCR ran about 7 to 11 cycles. A single record per CDR3 protein comes from TCRdb applying MiXCR to the 5' RACE reads. The sample holds about 1.4 million distinct CDR3 sequences; roughly 64% are singletons and the top ten take over 5.5%. This clonotype is a singleton in its sample. This CDR3 contains 15 residues. Germline CDR1 and CDR2: MNHEY and SMNVEV (reference sequence). The origin of this receptor is a man younger than 35 in good health. J is TRBJ2-5 and V is TRBV27; 11 nucleotides match TRBD1. Matching the DNA end better, TRBJ2-7 makes the J call doubtful. Specimen: blood. CDR3 in DNA: TGTGCCAGCAGGAAGGCCGGGACAGGGGGACGCGAGCAGTACTTC. It specifies CASRKAGTGGREQYF.